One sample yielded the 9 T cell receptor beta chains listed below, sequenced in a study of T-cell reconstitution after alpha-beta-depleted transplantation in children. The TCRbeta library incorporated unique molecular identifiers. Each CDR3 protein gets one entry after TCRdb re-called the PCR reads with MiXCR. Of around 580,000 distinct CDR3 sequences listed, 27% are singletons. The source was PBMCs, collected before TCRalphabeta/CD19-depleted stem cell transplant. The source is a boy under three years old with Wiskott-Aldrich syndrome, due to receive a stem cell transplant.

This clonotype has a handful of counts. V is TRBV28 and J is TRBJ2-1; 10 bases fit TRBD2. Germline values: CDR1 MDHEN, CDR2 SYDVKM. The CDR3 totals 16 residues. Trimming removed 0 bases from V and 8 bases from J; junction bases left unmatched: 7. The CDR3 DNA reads TGTGCCAGCAGTTTATGGTTAGCGGGAGGTTATCATGAGCAGTTCTTC. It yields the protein CASSLWLAGGYHEQFF.

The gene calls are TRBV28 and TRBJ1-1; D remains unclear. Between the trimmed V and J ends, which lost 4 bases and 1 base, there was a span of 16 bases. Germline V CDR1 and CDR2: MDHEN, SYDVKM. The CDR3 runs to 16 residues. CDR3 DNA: TGTGCCAGCAGTTCCACCTTTCCTGCAGGGAACACTGAAGCTTTCTTT. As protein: CASSSTFPAGNTEAFF.

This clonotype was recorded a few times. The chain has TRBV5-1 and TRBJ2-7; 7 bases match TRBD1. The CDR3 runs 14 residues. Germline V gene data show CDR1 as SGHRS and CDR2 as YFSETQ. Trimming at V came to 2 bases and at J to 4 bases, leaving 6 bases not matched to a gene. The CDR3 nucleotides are TGCGCCAGCAGCTTTGGGACAGAGCTATACGAGCAGTACTTC. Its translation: CASSFGTELYEQYF.

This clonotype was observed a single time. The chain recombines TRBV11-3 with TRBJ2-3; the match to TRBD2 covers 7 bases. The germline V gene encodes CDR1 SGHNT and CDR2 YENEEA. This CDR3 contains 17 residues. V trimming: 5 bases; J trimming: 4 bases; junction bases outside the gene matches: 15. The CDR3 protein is CASSPDAGGSYPDTQYF. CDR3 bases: TGTGCCAGCAGCCCAGATGCTGGCGGGAGCTATCCAGATACGCAGTATTTT.

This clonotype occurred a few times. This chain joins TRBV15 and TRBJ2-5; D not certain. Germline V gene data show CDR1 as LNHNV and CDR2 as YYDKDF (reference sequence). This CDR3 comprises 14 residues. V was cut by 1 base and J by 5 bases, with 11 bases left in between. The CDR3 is CATSRAGLGETQYF. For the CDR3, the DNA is TGTGCCACCAGCAGAGCTGGGCTAGGGGAGACCCAGTACTTC.

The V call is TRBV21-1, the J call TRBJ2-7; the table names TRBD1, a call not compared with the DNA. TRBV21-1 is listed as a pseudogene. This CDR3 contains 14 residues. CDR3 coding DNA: TGTGCCAGCAACGCGGACAGGGACTCCTACGAGCAGTACTTC. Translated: CASNADRDSYEQYF.

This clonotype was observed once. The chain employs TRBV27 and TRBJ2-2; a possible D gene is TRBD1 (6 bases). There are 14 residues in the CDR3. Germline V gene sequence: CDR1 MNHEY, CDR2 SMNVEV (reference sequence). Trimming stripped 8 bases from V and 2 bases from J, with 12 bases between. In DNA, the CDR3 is TGTGCCAGCGGTAGCAGGGGAAACACCGGGGAGCTGTTTTTT. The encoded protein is CASGSRGNTGELFF.

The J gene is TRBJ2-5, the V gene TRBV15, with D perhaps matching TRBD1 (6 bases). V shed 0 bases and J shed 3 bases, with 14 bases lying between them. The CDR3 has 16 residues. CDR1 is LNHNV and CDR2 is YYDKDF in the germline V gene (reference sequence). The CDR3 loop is CATSRDSWGREETQYF. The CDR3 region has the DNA TGTGCCACCAGCAGAGATAGCTGGGGGCGCGAAGAGACCCAGTACTTC.

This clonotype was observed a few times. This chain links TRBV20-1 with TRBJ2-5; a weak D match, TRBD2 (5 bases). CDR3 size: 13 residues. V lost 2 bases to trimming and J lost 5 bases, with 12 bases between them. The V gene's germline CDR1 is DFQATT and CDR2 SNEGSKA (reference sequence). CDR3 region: CSARREGPETQYF. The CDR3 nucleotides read TGCAGTGCTAGAAGAGAGGGCCCGGAGACCCAGTACTTC.